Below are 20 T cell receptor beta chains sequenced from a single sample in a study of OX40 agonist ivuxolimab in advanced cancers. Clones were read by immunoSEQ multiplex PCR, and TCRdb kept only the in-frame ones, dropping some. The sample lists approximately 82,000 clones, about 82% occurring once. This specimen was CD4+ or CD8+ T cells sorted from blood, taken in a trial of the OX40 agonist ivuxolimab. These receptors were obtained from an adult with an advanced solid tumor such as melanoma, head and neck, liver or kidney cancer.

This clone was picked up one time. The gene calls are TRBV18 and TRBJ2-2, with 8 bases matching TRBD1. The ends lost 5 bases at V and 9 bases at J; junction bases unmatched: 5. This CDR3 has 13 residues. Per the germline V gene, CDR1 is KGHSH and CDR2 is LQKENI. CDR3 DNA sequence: TGTGCCAGCTCATCTACAGGGGGAAGGGAGCTGTTTTTT. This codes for CASSSTGGRELFF.

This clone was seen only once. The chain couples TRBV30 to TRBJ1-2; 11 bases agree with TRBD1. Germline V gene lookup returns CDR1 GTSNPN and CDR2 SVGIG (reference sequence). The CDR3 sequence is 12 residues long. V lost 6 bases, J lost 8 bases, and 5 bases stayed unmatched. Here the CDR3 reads CACGQGAGGYTF. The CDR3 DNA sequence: TGTGCCTGTGGACAGGGGGCAGGGGGCTACACCTTC.

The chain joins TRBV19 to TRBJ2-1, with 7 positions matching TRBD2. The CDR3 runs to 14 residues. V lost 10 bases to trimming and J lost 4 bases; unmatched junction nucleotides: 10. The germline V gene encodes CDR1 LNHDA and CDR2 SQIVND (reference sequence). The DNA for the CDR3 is TGTGCCACGACGGCGGGAGCAGTTTACAATGAGCAGTTCTTC. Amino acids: CATTAGAVYNEQFF.

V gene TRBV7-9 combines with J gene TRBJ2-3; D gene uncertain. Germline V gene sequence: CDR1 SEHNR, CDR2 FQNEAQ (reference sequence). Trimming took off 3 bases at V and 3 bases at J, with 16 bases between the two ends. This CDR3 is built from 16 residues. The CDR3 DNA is TGTGCCAGCAGCTTGAGTGGCGTGGGCCTTACAGATACGCAGTATTTT. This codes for CASSLSGVGLTDTQYF.

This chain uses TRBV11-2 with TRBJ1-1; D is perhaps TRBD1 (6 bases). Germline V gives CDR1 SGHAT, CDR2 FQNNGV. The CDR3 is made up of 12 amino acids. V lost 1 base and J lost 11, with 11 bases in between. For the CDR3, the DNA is TGTGCCAGCAGCTTAGGGGGGGCTTTGGCTTTCTTT. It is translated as CASSLGGALAFF.

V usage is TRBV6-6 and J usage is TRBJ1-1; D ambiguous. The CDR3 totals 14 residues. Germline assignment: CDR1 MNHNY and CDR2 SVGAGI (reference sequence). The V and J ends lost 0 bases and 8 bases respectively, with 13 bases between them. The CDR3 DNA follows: TGTGCCAGCAGTTACTCTGGTGGGGAGCTGGAAGCTTTCTTT. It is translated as CASSYSGGELEAFF.

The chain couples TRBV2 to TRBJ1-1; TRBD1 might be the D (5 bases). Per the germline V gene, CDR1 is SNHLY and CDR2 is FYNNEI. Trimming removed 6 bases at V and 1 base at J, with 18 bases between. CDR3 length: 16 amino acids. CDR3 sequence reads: CASRYTQGYPNTEAFF. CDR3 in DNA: TGTGCCAGCAGGTACACGCAGGGCTATCCGAACACTGAAGCTTTCTTT. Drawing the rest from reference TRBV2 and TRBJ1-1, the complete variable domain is EPEVTQTPSHQVTQMGQEVILRCVPISNHLYFYWYRQILGQKVEFLVSFYNNEISEKSEIFDDQFSVERPDGSNFTLKIRSTKLEDSAMYFCASRYTQGYPNTEAFFGQGTRLTVV.

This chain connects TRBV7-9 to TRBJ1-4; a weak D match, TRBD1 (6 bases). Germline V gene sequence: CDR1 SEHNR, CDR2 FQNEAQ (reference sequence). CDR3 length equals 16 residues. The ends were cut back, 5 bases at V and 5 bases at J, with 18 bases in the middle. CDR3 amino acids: CASSLLPGQANEKLFF. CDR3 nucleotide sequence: TGTGCCAGCAGCCTACTGCCGGGACAAGCGAATGAAAAACTGTTTTTT.

The CDR3 DNA reads as TGTGCCAGCAGCTTAGTCCGGCTAGCGGGAGGGCCAAGGTTCAATGAGCAGTTCTTC. It specifies CASSLVRLAGGPRFNEQFF. This chain uses TRBV11-2 with TRBJ2-1; the match to TRBD2 covers 12 bases. The CDR3 runs to 19 residues. CDR1 and CDR2 from the germline V gene are SGHAT and FQNNGV. Trimming removed 1 base from V and 6 bases from J; junction bases left unmatched: 13.

CDR3 nucleotide sequence: TGTGCCAGCAATCGACCGCCGGACAGGGGAGAATACGAGCAGTACTTC. Its protein is CASNRPPDRGEYEQYF. The V gene is TRBV2, the J gene TRBJ2-7; 9 bases match TRBD1. Germline CDR1 SNHLY, CDR2 FYNNEI. The CDR3 length is 16 residues. V was clipped by 7 bases and J by 4 bases; unmatched bases: 14.

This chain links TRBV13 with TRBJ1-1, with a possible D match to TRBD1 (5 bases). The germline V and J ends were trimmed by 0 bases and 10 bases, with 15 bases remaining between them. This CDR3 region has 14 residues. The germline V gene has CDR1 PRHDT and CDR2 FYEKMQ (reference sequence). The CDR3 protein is CASSLGLVAGGAFF. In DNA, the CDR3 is TGTGCCAGCAGCTTAGGCCTAGTGGCCGGGGGAGCTTTCTTT.

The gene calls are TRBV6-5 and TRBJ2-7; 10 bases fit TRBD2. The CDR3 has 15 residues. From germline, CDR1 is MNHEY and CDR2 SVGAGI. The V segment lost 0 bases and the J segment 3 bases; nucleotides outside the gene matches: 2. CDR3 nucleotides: TGTGCCAGCAGTTACTCGGGACTAGCGAGCTACGAGCAGTACTTC. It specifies CASSYSGLASYEQYF.

CDR3 sequence: CASSGGYYYNEQFF. Written as DNA, the CDR3 is TGTGCCAGCTCAGGAGGCTACTACTACAATGAGCAGTTCTTC. V usage is TRBV9 and J usage is TRBJ2-1; D may be TRBD2 (5 bases). Germline CDR1 and CDR2: SGDLS and YYNGEE. The CDR3 is 14 amino acids. The V and J ends lost 7 bases and 3 bases respectively, with 14 bases between them.

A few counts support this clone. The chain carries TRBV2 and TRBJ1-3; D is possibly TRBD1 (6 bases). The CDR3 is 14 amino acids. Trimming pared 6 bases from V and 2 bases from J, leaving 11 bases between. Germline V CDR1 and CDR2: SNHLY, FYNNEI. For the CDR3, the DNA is TGTGCCAGCAGGGGACAAGCTGCTGGAAACACCATATATTTT. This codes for CASRGQAAGNTIYF.

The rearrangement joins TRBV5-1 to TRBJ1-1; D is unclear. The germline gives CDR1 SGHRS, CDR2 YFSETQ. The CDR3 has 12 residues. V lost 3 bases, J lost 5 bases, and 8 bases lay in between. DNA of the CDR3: TGCGCCAGCAGCTGGGTTGGTACTGAAGCTTTCTTT. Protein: CASSWVGTEAFF.

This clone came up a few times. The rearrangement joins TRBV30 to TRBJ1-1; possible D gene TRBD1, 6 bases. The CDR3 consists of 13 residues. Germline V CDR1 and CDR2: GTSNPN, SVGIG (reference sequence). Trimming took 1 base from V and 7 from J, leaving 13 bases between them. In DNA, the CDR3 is TGTGCCTGGAGTGCTACGGGGGCAGGTGAAGCTTTCTTT. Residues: CAWSATGAGEAFF.

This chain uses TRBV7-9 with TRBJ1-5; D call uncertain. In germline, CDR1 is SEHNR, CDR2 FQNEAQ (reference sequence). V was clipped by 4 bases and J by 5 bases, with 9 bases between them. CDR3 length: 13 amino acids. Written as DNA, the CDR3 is TGTGCCAGCAGCTGGGCGGTGGATCAGCCCCAGCATTTT. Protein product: CASSWAVDQPQHF.

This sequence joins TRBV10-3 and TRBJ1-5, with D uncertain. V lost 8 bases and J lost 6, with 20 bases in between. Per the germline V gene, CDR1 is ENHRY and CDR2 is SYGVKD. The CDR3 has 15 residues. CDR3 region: CAISKTDGLVQPQHF. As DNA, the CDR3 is TGTGCCATCTCCAAAACAGACGGTCTGGTTCAGCCCCAGCATTTT.

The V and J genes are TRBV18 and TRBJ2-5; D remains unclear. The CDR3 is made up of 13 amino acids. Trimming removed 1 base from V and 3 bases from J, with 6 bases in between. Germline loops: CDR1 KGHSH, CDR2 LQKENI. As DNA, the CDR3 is TGTGCCAGCTCACCACTCTATGAAGAGACCCAGTACTTC. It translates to CASSPLYEETQYF.

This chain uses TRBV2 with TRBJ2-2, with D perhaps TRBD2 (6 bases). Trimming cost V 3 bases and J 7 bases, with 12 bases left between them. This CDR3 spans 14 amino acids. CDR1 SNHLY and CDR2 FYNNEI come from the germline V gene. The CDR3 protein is CASSDGGVVGELFF. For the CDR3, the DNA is TGTGCCAGCAGTGATGGAGGGGTCGTCGGGGAGCTGTTTTTT.